These 16 T cell receptor beta chains share one sample of origin, sequenced in a study of radiation and T cells in renal cell carcinoma. Sequencing was performed with immunoSEQ multiplex PCR; in TCRdb, only in-frame clones are kept and a portion is missing. The data show 65,000 or so clones, about 74% seen once. Described time point: blood 4 weeks post-SBRT, at nephrectomy. Treatment in this sample: 15 Gy SBRT to primary tumor, nephrectomy 4 weeks later. Sequenced material: blood, taken from a patient whose treatment included radiotherapy and nephrectomy. These TCRs come from a man aged 55 to 70 with renal cell carcinoma.

The chain carries TRBV5-8 and TRBJ1-1; 8 bases match TRBD1. This CDR3 is built from 15 residues. Germline CDR1 SGHTS, CDR2 YDEGEE. Trimming took 4 bases from V and 2 from J; bases not matched to a gene: 7. As DNA, the CDR3 is TGTGCCAGCAGCCCAGACAGGGGTCTAAACACTGAAGCTTTCTTT. Translating gives CASSPDRGLNTEAFF.

This clone was seen just once. The chain joins TRBV4-2 to TRBJ2-2, with D maybe TRBD2 (5 bases). This CDR3 has 13 amino acids. Germline lookup yields CDR1 LGHNA and CDR2 YNFKEQ. V lost 6 bases to trimming and J lost 5 bases, with 10 bases between them. The CDR3 bases are TGTGCCAGCAGACGAGGGCCAACCGGGGAGCTGTTTTTT. Translation gives CASRRGPTGELFF.

This clone came up once. The chain combines TRBV7-6 with TRBJ2-1; D not certain. V lost 4 bases to trimming and J lost 6 bases, with 7 bases between them. CDR3 size: 12 residues. Germline assignment: CDR1 SGHVS and CDR2 FNYEAQ. CDR3 DNA: TGTGCCAGCAGCTCGGCCCTCAATGAGCAGTTCTTC. This codes for CASSSALNEQFF.

This clone was seen only once. V is TRBV9 and J is TRBJ2-2; TRBD1 matches at 8 bases. Trimming removed 2 bases from V and 1 base from J; junction bases left unmatched: 7. CDR3 size: 17 residues. Per the germline V gene, CDR1 is SGDLS and CDR2 is YYNGEE. In DNA form, the CDR3 reads TGTGCCAGCAGCGTTACCCAGGACAGGGTGAACACCGGGGAGCTGTTTTTT. Translating gives CASSVTQDRVNTGELFF.

This clone was counted a single time. This chain connects TRBV10-1 to TRBJ2-3, with TRBD2 matching 8 bases. Germline V lookup: CDR1 WNHNN, CDR2 SYGVQD (reference sequence). After removal of 6 bases from V and 6 bases from J, the junction contained 8 bases not matched to a gene. This CDR3 is built from 14 residues. The CDR3 protein is CASSDSGNIDTQYF. In nucleotides, the CDR3 is TGCGCCAGCAGCGATAGCGGGAACATTGATACGCAGTATTTT.

The chain is built from TRBV4-3 and TRBJ2-7, with D unresolved. Trimming left V 0 bases short and J 3 bases short, with 9 bases between. The CDR3 contains 14 residues. Germline-derived CDR1 and CDR2 are LGHNA and YSLEER. The CDR3: CASSQDIWVYEQYF. As DNA, the CDR3 is TGCGCCAGCAGCCAAGATATCTGGGTCTACGAGCAGTACTTC.

The V and J genes are TRBV29-1 and TRBJ2-7; 8 nucleotides match TRBD2. The CDR3 is 17 amino acids. V lost 6 bases and J lost 1; bases outside the gene matches: 17. CDR1 and CDR2 (germline): SQVTM, ANQGSEA. CDR3 residues: CSVELPPAAGASYEQYF. DNA for the CDR3: TGCAGCGTCGAACTTCCCCCTGCAGCGGGGGCATCCTACGAGCAGTACTTC.

This sequence joins TRBV6-6 and TRBJ1-2; D unresolved. Trimming pared 0 bases from V and 4 bases from J, leaving 6 bases between. Germline CDR1 MNHNY, CDR2 SVGAGI (reference sequence). The CDR3 is 13 residues long. Here the CDR3 reads CASSYSGSYGYTF. The CDR3 coding sequence is TGTGCCAGCAGTTACTCGGGTTCCTATGGCTACACCTTC.

The CDR3 nucleotides are TGTGCCAGCAGCGTAGTCCCAGGTGCAATGGATACGCAGTATTTT. This translates into CASSVVPGAMDTQYF. The rearrangement joins TRBV9 to TRBJ2-3; no firm D call. The germline gives CDR1 SGDLS, CDR2 YYNGEE. V gave up 0 bases and J gave up 6 bases, with 14 bases separating them. The CDR3 is made up of 15 amino acids.

This chain connects TRBV10-2 to TRBJ2-3, with 7 bases matching TRBD2. There are 15 residues in the CDR3. V was clipped by 8 bases and J by 0 bases; unmatched bases: 8. CDR1 is WSHSY and CDR2 is SAAADI in the germline V gene. CDR3 sequence: CASGYLAASTDTQYF. In DNA form, the CDR3 reads TGCGCCAGCGGTTACCTAGCGGCCAGCACAGATACGCAGTATTTT.

The chain uses TRBV6-1 and TRBJ2-7; D gene ambiguous. Germline V gene sequence: CDR1 MNHNS, CDR2 SASEGT. There are 11 residues in the CDR3. CDR3 in DNA: TGTGCCAGCAGTGAGAGGTCCCTTCCCGTCGTC. Translating it yields CASSERSLPVV.

As regards this clone: Given a far larger clone just one base away, this is likely a sequencing read error. This chain's CDR3 is CASSEIQGARKTQYF. For the CDR3, the DNA is TGTGCCAGCAGCGAGATACAGGGGGCTAGGAAGACCCAGTACTTC. The chain joins TRBV5-6 to TRBJ2-5; 9 positions agree with TRBD1. V was clipped by 4 bases and J by 6 bases; unmatched bases: 10. The germline V gene has CDR1 SGHDT and CDR2 YYEEEE. The CDR3 runs to 15 residues. Looking up the rest from reference TRBV5-6 and TRBJ2-5 gives the full variable domain: DAGVTQSPTHLIKTRGQQVTLRCSPKSGHDTVSWYQQALGQGPQFIFQYYEEEERQRGNFPDRFSGHQFPNYSSELNVNALLLGDSALYLCASSEIQGARKTQYFGPGTRLLVL.

V usage is TRBV7-9 and J usage is TRBJ1-1; D is perhaps TRBD1 (6 bases). Trimming left V 4 bases short and J 3 bases short, with 15 bases between. CDR1 is SEHNR, CDR2 FQNEAQ, per germline (reference sequence). CDR3 length: 15 residues. The chain's CDR3 is CASSSLKGVDTEAFF. CDR3 DNA sequence: TGTGCCAGCAGCTCTCTTAAGGGGGTGGACACTGAAGCTTTCTTT.

The sample holds a few counts of this clone. V gene TRBV11-2 combines with J gene TRBJ2-1; D is unresolved. The CDR3 spans 13 residues. V dropped 6 bases and J dropped 7 bases, with 13 bases sitting between them. CDR1 and CDR2 (germline): SGHAT, FQNNGV. CDR3 nucleotides: TGTGCCAGCAGGGGATGGGTTTTGAATGAGCAGTTCTTC. Protein product: CASRGWVLNEQFF.

The V and J genes are TRBV11-2 and TRBJ2-7; TRBD2 matches at 7 bases. The V gene end was trimmed by 5 bases and the J gene end by 0 bases; junction bases not matched to a gene: 7. Germline values: CDR1 SGHAT, CDR2 FQNNGV. This CDR3 spans 15 amino acids. The CDR3 sequence is CASSPLRLASYEQYF. In DNA form, the CDR3 reads TGTGCCAGCAGCCCCCTCAGACTAGCCTCCTACGAGCAGTACTTC.

The chain carries TRBV11-2 and TRBJ2-4, with D tentatively TRBD2 (6 bases). CDR1 is SGHAT and CDR2 is FQNNGV in the germline V gene. The V gene lost 5 bases and the J gene lost 9 bases, with 14 bases spanning the gap. The CDR3 contains 13 residues. The CDR3 protein is CASSEGLLGIQYF. DNA for the CDR3: TGTGCCAGCAGCGAGGGACTCCTAGGCATTCAGTACTTC.